The 4 T cell receptor beta chains listed next were all sequenced from one sample in a study of control samples from healthy donors and cancer patients. Method: immunoSEQ multiplex PCR; TCRdb's copy keeps in-frame clones and lacks some. This table holds about 220,000 clones, around 94% found once. The sequencing sample was made of blood. The receptors come from a man aged 45-60 years in good health.

The CDR3: CASSAVLSYRDSTDTQYF. The CDR3 DNA is TGTGCCAGCAGCGCCGTACTCTCGTACAGGGATAGTACAGATACGCAGTATTTT. The chain carries TRBV9 and TRBJ2-3, with a possible D match to TRBD1 (6 bases). There are 18 residues in the CDR3. Trimming removed 3 bases at V and 3 bases at J, with 23 bases between. The V gene's germline CDR1 is SGDLS and CDR2 YYNGEE.

The V call is TRBV7-2, the J call TRBJ2-5, with D hard to call. The V end lost 0 bases, the J end lost 1 base, and 9 bases lay between the germline ends. CDR1 SGHTA and CDR2 FQGNSA come from the germline V gene. The CDR3 consists of 15 residues. The CDR3 spells CASSLAFGFQETQYF. The CDR3 coding sequence is TGTGCCAGCAGCTTAGCGTTTGGCTTCCAAGAGACCCAGTACTTC.

With respect to this clone: Additional DNA sequences in this sample encode the identical CDR3. V gene TRBV2 combines with J gene TRBJ1-2, with 10 bases fitting TRBD1. V dropped 8 bases and J dropped 2; count of bases not matched to a gene: 2. Germline CDR1 is SNHLY and CDR2 is FYNNEI. The CDR3 has 13 residues. The CDR3 spells CASSGQGNYGYTF. The CDR3 nucleotides read TGTGCCAGCTCGGGACAGGGGAACTATGGCTACACCTTC.

The chain employs TRBV6-4 and TRBJ1-1; D is unclear. The germline V gene encodes CDR1 MRHNA and CDR2 SNTAGT. Trimming stripped 4 bases from V and 1 base from J, with 7 bases between. CDR3 length equals 13 residues. CDR3 region: CASSVAENTEAFF. The CDR3 bases are TGTGCCAGCAGTGTAGCCGAGAACACTGAAGCTTTCTTT.